Here is one T cell receptor (beta chain) with its context. Its antigen is currently unknown. The CDR3 contains 15 residues. V lost 8 bases, J lost 0 bases, and 15 bases lay in between. Germline CDR1 reads MNHEY; CDR2 reads SVGAGI. This sample is part of a study of cytomegalovirus exposure and HLA in healthy donors. Overall study: Findings of an earlier analysis included about 120 million unique TCR beta sequences from 170 million or so T cells.

Use of 60 Vbeta and 13 Jbeta primers characterized the PCR. Only in-frame clones appear in the TCRdb table, and some are missing; sequencing was by immunoSEQ multiplex PCR. This sample yields approximately 100,000 clones, of which approximately 79% are seen a single time; 3.1% belongs to the top ten. Findings and limits, study-wide: It is likely that the observed cluster of highly shared sequence variants was a sequencing artifact.

Specimen: PBMCs. The chain uses TRBV6-5 and TRBJ2-3, with TRBD1 as a possible D gene (5 bases). The source is a woman between 40 and 50 years old in good health and CMV-seronegative. As DNA, the CDR3 is TGTGCCAGCGGCCAGGGTTTTTCTAGCACAGATACGCAGTATTTT. Protein product: CASGQGFSSTDTQYF.